This TCR beta chain was captured in a study of shared clonotypes between healthy human individuals. The data were produced by immunoSEQ multiplex PCR, yet TCRdb's version contains in-frame clones alone and is incomplete. The sample has millions of clones, just over 90% seen once. General study findings and limits: Clonotypes not shared had lower generation probabilities than those common to all four donors. Represented diversity, genetic and exposure-history alike, was limited by few donors.

In the case of this clone: Its cognate antigen is unknown.

CDR1 SGHAT and CDR2 FQDESV come from the germline V gene (reference sequence). CDR3 length: 14 residues. The V end lost 5 bases, the J end lost 1 base, and 11 bases lay between the germline ends. The authors divided CD4+ cells into CD45RA+ naive and CD45RA-negative memory subsets. The chain recombines TRBV11-1 with TRBJ2-5; D uncertain. The sample comprised naive CD4+ T cells from PBMCs. The subset here: CD45RA+ positively selected. This sequence was found in a young man in good health. Some clones in this sample may be carry-over from other donors' samples. CDR3 bases: TGTGCCAGCAGCCGCGGCGGACCCCAAGAGACCCAGTACTTC. It codes for CASSRGGPQETQYF.